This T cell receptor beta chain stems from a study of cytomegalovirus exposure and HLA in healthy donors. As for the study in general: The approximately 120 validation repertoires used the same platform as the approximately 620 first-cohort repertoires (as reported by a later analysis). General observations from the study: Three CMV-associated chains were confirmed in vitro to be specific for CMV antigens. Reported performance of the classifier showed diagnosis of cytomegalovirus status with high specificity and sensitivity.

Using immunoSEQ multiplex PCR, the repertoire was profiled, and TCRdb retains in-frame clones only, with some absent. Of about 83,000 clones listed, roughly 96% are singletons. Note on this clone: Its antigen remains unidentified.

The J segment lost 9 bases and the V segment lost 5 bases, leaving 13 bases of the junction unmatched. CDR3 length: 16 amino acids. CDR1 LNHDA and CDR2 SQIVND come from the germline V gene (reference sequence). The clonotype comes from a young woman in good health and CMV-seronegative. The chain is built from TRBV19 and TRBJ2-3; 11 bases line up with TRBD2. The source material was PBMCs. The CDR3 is CASSPRGSGRAVTQYF. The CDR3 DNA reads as TGTGCCAGTAGTCCCCGGGGTAGCGGGAGGGCCGTGACGCAGTATTTT.